The present TCR beta chain was sequenced within a study of T-cell memory formation after mild COVID-19. From the 5' RACE reads, TCRdb called clonotypes with MiXCR, one entry per CDR3 protein. Here the sample spans about 13,000 distinct CDR3 sequences, roughly a fifth being singletons. The junction had 4 bases not matched to a gene; V was cut back by 4 bases and J by 5 bases. CDR1 is MDHEN and CDR2 is SYDVKM in the germline V gene. There are 14 residues in the CDR3. This clonotype was counted between two and nine times. The origin of this receptor is an adult woman who had mild COVID-19 (a few samples of this study predate the infection). Cell type and time point are not known. Sequencing was done on a sample of PBMCs or a T cell subset sorted from them (not recorded which). This chain connects TRBV28 to TRBJ1-4; TRBD1 agrees at 7 bases. The CDR3 reads CASSWGTVNEKLFF. The DNA of the CDR3 is TGTGCCAGCAGTTGGGGGACAGTAAATGAAAAACTGTTTTTT.